These 27 T cell receptor beta chains share one sample of origin, sequenced in a study of T cell responses to AZD1222 COVID-19 vaccine. Assay: immunoSEQ multiplex PCR; the TCRdb copy retains only in-frame clones and omits some. The sample lists about 24,000 clones; about 88% were seen once. The sequencing here drew on peripheral blood, taken 28 days after the second AZD1222 dose. These receptors were taken from an adult who received the AZD1222 COVID-19 vaccine.

This chain connects TRBV7-3 to TRBJ2-7; TRBD1 aligns across 8 bases. The CDR3 consists of 15 residues. Trimming took 0 bases from V and 7 from J; bases not matched to a gene: 8. CDR1 SGHTA and CDR2 FQGTGA come from the germline V gene. The CDR3 region is CASSLTGTGILEQYF. The CDR3 region has the DNA TGTGCCAGCAGCTTAACCGGGACAGGAATCTTAGAGCAGTACTTC.

The J gene is TRBJ1-1, the V gene TRBV29-1; D may be TRBD1 (6 bases). Germline CDR1 SQVTM, CDR2 ANQGSEA. The germline V and J ends were trimmed by 8 bases and 6 bases, with 22 bases remaining between them. The CDR3 is 14 residues long. CDR3 loop: CSLRGPGEYAEAFF. In DNA form, the CDR3 reads TGCAGCCTCAGGGGTCCAGGGGAGTATGCTGAAGCTTTCTTT.

V gene TRBV5-1 combines with J gene TRBJ1-5; TRBD1 is a possible D gene (5 bases). Germline-derived CDR1 and CDR2 are SGHRS and YFSETQ. The ends were cut back, 0 bases at V and 6 bases at J, with 10 bases in the middle. The length of the CDR3 is 14 residues. CDR3 DNA: TGCGCCAGCAGCTTGGAAGGGGCGGGTCAGCCCCAGCATTTT. This codes for CASSLEGAGQPQHF.

The chain combines TRBV29-1 with TRBJ1-2, with 7 nucleotides matching TRBD1. Germline V CDR1 and CDR2: SQVTM, ANQGSEA. The CDR3 has 16 amino acids. J gave up 8 bases and V 2 bases, and 17 bases lay outside the gene matches. The CDR3 region is CSVEHTGESYSAGYTF. The CDR3 nucleotides read TGCAGCGTTGAACATACAGGGGAATCTTACAGTGCGGGCTACACCTTC.

This chain joins TRBV7-9 and TRBJ1-5; D is perhaps TRBD1 (6 bases). Trimming removed 5 bases from V and 7 bases from J, with 9 bases in between. Germline V gene sequence: CDR1 SEHNR, CDR2 FQNEAQ (reference sequence). The CDR3 contains 12 residues. CDR3 loop: CASSRGGQPQHF. The CDR3 DNA reads as TGTGCCAGCAGCCGTGGGGGCCAGCCCCAGCATTTT. Drawing the rest from reference TRBV7-9 and TRBJ1-5, the complete variable domain is DTGVSQNPRHKITKRGQNVTFRCDPISEHNRLYWYRQTLGQGPEFLTYFQNEAQLEKSRLLSDRFSAERPKGSFSTLEIQRTEQGDSAMYLCASSRGGQPQHFGDGTRLSIL.

The rearrangement links TRBV11-1 to TRBJ2-7; tentatively, D is TRBD1 or TRBD2 (5 bases each). In germline, CDR1 is SGHAT, CDR2 FQDESV (reference sequence). There are 16 residues in the CDR3. V gave up 4 bases and J gave up 3 bases, with 19 bases separating them. The CDR3: CASSSGSWGSLYEQYF. For the CDR3, the DNA is TGTGCCAGCAGCTCGGGAAGTTGGGGGAGTCTCTACGAGCAGTACTTC. Full variable domain (missing parts from reference TRBV11-1 and TRBJ2-7): EAEVAQSPRYKITEKSQAVAFWCDPISGHATLYWYRQILGQGPELLVQFQDESVVDDSQLPKDRFSAERLKGVDSTLKIQPAELGDSAMYLCASSSGSWGSLYEQYFGPGTRLTVT.

This clone was observed a single time. The chain joins TRBV9 to TRBJ1-6; D is unclear. Trimming stripped 3 bases from V and 10 bases from J, with 14 bases between. CDR1 is SGDLS, CDR2 YYNGEE, per germline. The CDR3 runs 14 residues. The CDR3 here is CASSGTSWRSPLHF. The CDR3 DNA follows: TGTGCCAGCAGCGGAACCTCGTGGCGGTCACCCCTCCACTTT.

The V gene is TRBV28, the J gene TRBJ1-4, with D hard to call. The length of the CDR3 is 15 residues. Trimming cost V 2 bases and J 7 bases, with 14 bases left between them. Germline V CDR1 and CDR2: MDHEN, SYDVKM. CDR3 DNA sequence: TGTGCCAGCAGTTTACGCCGGGGATTGGGTGAAAAACTGTTTTTT. It is translated as CASSLRRGLGEKLFF.

The chain joins TRBV2 to TRBJ2-1; D uncertain. The CDR3 is made up of 12 amino acids. Trimming took 6 bases from V and 9 from J, leaving 12 bases between them. Germline V gene sequence: CDR1 SNHLY, CDR2 FYNNEI. CDR3 bases: TGTGCCAGCAGGAATCAGAGCACTGAGCAGTTCTTC. Translation: CASRNQSTEQFF.

For the CDR3, the DNA is TGTGCCAGCAGCCTACAAAGGACTAGCGGCGAGCAGTACTTC. Translated: CASSLQRTSGEQYF. This rearrangement joins TRBV3-1 (or the pseudogene TRBV3-2) to TRBJ2-7; 10 bases agree with TRBD2. The germline CDR1 and CDR2 sequences are LGHDT and YNNKEL (reference sequence). This CDR3 region has 14 residues. With 4 bases clipped from V and 6 bases from J, the junction kept 6 bases outside the gene matches.

V gene TRBV28 combines with J gene TRBJ1-4, with 7 nucleotides matching TRBD1. V gave up 5 bases and J gave up 2 bases; unmatched junction bases: 2. Germline CDR1 is MDHEN and CDR2 is SYDVKM. The CDR3 consists of 14 residues. The CDR3 region is CASSPTGTNEKLFF. CDR3 DNA: TGTGCCAGCAGTCCGACAGGGACTAATGAAAAACTGTTTTTT. Complete variable domain (other parts from reference TRBV28 and TRBJ1-4): DVKVTQSSRYLVKRTGEKVFLECVQDMDHENMFWYRQDPGLGLRLIYFSYDVKMKEKGDIPEGYSVSREKKERFSLILESASTNQTSMYLCASSPTGTNEKLFFGSGTQLSVL.

This rearrangement joins TRBV7-5 to TRBJ2-7; the D call TRBD1 from the table was never checked on the DNA. TRBV7-5 is a documented pseudogene. CDR3 length equals 18 residues. The CDR3 DNA follows: TGTGCCAGAAGCTTAGGCTACCACCGGGACAGTCACTCCTACGAGCAGTACTTC. This sequence encodes CARSLGYHRDSHSYEQYF.

V and J are TRBV5-1 and TRBJ2-2; TRBD2 matches at 9 bases. The germline gives CDR1 SGHRS, CDR2 YFSETQ. Trimming took 4 bases from V and 3 from J; bases not matched to a gene: 10. This CDR3 is built from 17 residues. CDR3 sequence (DNA): TGCGCCAGCAGCCACGGAATAGCGGGGGCCCACACCGGGGAGCTGTTTTTT. Its protein product is CASSHGIAGAHTGELFF.

This clone was counted only a few times. The CDR3, as DNA: TGTGCCGTCACCTTAGCGAGGGAGACCCAGTACTTC. Translating it yields CAVTLARETQYF. The chain recombines TRBV6-5 with TRBJ2-5; the D gene is possibly TRBD2 (5 bases). This CDR3 is built from 12 residues. V lost 11 bases, J lost 5 bases, and 15 bases lay in between. Per germline, CDR1 MNHEY and CDR2 SVGAGI.

V gene TRBV28 combines with J gene TRBJ2-1; 12 bases line up with TRBD2. The CDR3 consists of 15 residues. V lost 5 bases and J lost 2; bases outside the gene matches: 1. Germline V lookup: CDR1 MDHEN, CDR2 SYDVKM. The CDR3 sequence is CASSPSGRAYNEQFF. CDR3 DNA: TGTGCCAGCAGTCCTAGCGGGAGGGCCTACAATGAGCAGTTCTTC.

The table lists this clone with a few counts. This chain joins TRBV5-1 and TRBJ1-2; TRBD1 matches 9 bases. Germline CDR1 SGHRS, CDR2 YFSETQ. Trimming cost V 0 bases and J 8 bases; bases outside gene matches: 8. The CDR3 runs to 15 residues. The CDR3 reads CASSLAGTGSEGYTF. CDR3 nucleotides: TGCGCCAGCAGCTTGGCCGGGACAGGGTCGGAGGGCTACACCTTC.

This clone was detected once. This chain uses TRBV11-3 with TRBJ2-1; possibly TRBD2 for D (6 bases). Germline V gene data show CDR1 as SGHNT and CDR2 as YENEEA. This CDR3 is built from 15 residues. V was clipped by 5 bases and J by 5 bases, with 16 bases between them. The CDR3 coding sequence is TGTGCCAGCAGCGGATACGGGAGCTCAAACAATGAGCAGTTCTTC. As protein: CASSGYGSSNNEQFF.

The genes are TRBV19 and TRBJ1-5, with a weak D call TRBD1 (5 bases). Germline assignment: CDR1 LNHDA and CDR2 SQIVND (reference sequence). CDR3 length: 15 residues. Trimming removed 2 bases at V and 5 bases at J, with 13 bases between. Here the CDR3 reads CASSILWGFDQPQHF. The CDR3 bases are TGTGCCAGTAGTATATTGTGGGGGTTCGATCAGCCCCAGCATTTT.

V usage is TRBV11-2 and J usage is TRBJ2-2; D remains unclear. Germline-derived CDR1 and CDR2 are SGHAT and FQNNGV. V was pared by 5 bases and J by 2 bases, with 9 bases between. This CDR3 comprises 14 residues. CDR3 sequence: CASSPSRNTGELFF. The CDR3 DNA reads as TGTGCCAGCAGCCCATCAAGAAACACCGGGGAGCTGTTTTTT.

This chain connects TRBV19 to TRBJ2-4; D is perhaps TRBD1 (5 bases). V lost 1 base to trimming and J lost 0 bases, with 10 bases between them. Germline V gives CDR1 LNHDA, CDR2 SQIVND (reference sequence). This CDR3 is built from 16 residues. For the CDR3, the DNA is TGTGCCAGTAGTATAGGGGGCGTGCGAGCCAAAAACATTCAGTACTTC. It encodes CASSIGGVRAKNIQYF.

J is TRBJ2-7 and V is TRBV28; D might be TRBD1 (6 bases). Between the trimmed V and J ends, which lost 4 bases and 0 bases, there was a span of 10 bases. The CDR3 sequence is 14 residues long. Germline CDR1 MDHEN, CDR2 SYDVKM. CDR3 bases: TGTGCCAGCAGTTCCCAGGACAGCTCCTACGAGCAGTACTTC. Its translation: CASSSQDSSYEQYF.

This chain joins TRBV18 and TRBJ1-5; D is possibly TRBD1 (5 bases). CDR3 length equals 16 residues. With 2 bases removed from V and 1 base from J, the gap between germline ends came to 12 bases. Germline loops: CDR1 KGHSH, CDR2 LQKENI. CDR3 nucleotide sequence: TGTGCCAGCTCACCATCGTCCGGGGGGAGCAATCAGCCCCAGCATTTT. Translation: CASSPSSGGSNQPQHF.

This sequence joins TRBV5-1 and TRBJ1-3; D remains ambiguous. The CDR3 has 15 amino acids. Germline loops: CDR1 SGHRS, CDR2 YFSETQ. The V gene lost 3 bases and the J gene lost 2 bases, with 12 bases spanning the gap. For the CDR3, the DNA is TGCGCCAGCAGCTCATCTTTACCACCTGGAAACACCATATATTTT. It codes for CASSSSLPPGNTIYF. The full variable domain, its missing parts supplied by reference TRBV5-1 and TRBJ1-3, is KAGVTQTPRYLIKTRGQQVTLSCSPISGHRSVSWYQQTPGQGLQFLFEYFSETQRNKGNFPGRFSGRQFSNSRSEMNVSTLELGDSALYLCASSSSLPPGNTIYFGEGSWLTVV.

A single count supports this clone. This chain uses TRBV27 with TRBJ2-1; no clear D. Germline lookup yields CDR1 MNHEY and CDR2 SMNVEV (reference sequence). The CDR3 contains 13 residues. V shed 5 bases and J shed 3 bases, with 8 bases lying between them. The CDR3 DNA is TGTGCCAGCAGTCGCACCCTCTACAATGAGCAGTTCTTC. The encoded protein is CASSRTLYNEQFF.

This chain uses TRBV6-5 with TRBJ1-2; possibly TRBD1 for D (5 bases). This CDR3 contains 14 residues. CDR1 is MNHEY and CDR2 is SVGAGI in the germline V gene. V lost 8 bases to trimming and J lost 1 base, with 14 bases between them. The CDR3 coding sequence is TGTGCCAGCGAGGAGGGGTTTGGTAACTATGGCTACACCTTC. Translating it yields CASEEGFGNYGYTF.

This rearrangement joins TRBV14 to TRBJ2-1; 15 bases align to TRBD2. Germline CDR1 and CDR2: SGHDN and FVKESK. The CDR3 contains 18 residues. Germline trimming cut 4 bases from V and 6 bases from J; bases unmatched to any gene: 10. The CDR3 region has the DNA TGTGCCAGCAGCCGGACTAGCGGGAGGGCCTCGAGGTTCAATGAGCAGTTCTTC. Translated, it gives CASSRTSGRASRFNEQFF.

The chain links TRBV28 to TRBJ1-4, with TRBD1 identical over 7 bases. The ends lost 2 bases at V and 4 bases at J; junction bases unmatched: 7. CDR1 is MDHEN and CDR2 is SYDVKM in the germline V gene. CDR3 length equals 16 residues. The CDR3 bases are TGTGCCAGCAGTTTAGAGGTGGGACAGCGTAATGAAAAACTGTTTTTT. Protein sequence: CASSLEVGQRNEKLFF.